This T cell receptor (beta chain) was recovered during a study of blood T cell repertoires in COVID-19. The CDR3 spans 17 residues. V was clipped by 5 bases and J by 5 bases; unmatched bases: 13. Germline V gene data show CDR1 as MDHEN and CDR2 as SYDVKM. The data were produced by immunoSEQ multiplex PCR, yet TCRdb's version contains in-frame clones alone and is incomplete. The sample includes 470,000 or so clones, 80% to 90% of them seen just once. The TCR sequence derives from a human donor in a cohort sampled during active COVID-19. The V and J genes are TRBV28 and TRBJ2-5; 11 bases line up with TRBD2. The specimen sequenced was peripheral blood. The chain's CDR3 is CASSRPSGRRGRETQYF. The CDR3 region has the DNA TGTGCCAGCAGTCGCCCTAGCGGGAGGAGGGGGAGGGAGACCCAGTACTTC.